This T cell receptor (beta chain) was obtained from a study of CD8 T cells in ankylosing spondylitis. The germline CDR1 and CDR2 sequences are SGHNT and YENEEA. V lost 6 bases and J 5 bases, leaving 17 bases between the germline ends. This CDR3 contains 15 residues. Construction of TCR beta libraries was performed using quantitative 5'-RACE with molecular barcodes. TCRdb reanalysed the 5' RACE reads using MiXCR and keeps one entry per CDR3 protein. The sample has 200,000 to 300,000 distinct CDR3 sequences; roughly 8.6% are singletons. This clonotype has ten or more counts. The antigen is undetermined. Broader study findings: Reportedly, disease-linked clones are significantly enriched in ankylosing spondylitis patients' matched synovial fluid.

V gene TRBV11-3 combines with J gene TRBJ2-1, with D perhaps matching TRBD1 or TRBD2 (6 bases each). Sample: blood, either unsorted or a sorted T cell fraction (not recorded which). The receptor was derived from a male donor with ankylosing spondylitis or in good health (not recorded which). CDR3 sequence reads: CASSLTWGAHNEQFF. CDR3 sequence (DNA): TGTGCCAGCAGTCTCACGTGGGGGGCGCACAATGAGCAGTTCTTC.